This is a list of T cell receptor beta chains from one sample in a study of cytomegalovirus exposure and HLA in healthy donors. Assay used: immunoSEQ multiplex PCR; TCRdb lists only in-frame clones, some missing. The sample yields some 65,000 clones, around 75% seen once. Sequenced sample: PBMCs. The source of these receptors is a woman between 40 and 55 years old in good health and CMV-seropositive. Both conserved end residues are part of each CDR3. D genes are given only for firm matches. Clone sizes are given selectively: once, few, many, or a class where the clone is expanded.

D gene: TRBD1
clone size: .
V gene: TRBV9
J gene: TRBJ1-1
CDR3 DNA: TGTGCCAGCAGCACCCGCCAACAGGGGGAAGCTTTCTTT
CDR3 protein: CASSTRQQGEAFF

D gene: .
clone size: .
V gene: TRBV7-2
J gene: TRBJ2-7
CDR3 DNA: TGTGCCAGCAGCCCCCAGGCAGGGCCCTACGAGCAGTACTTC
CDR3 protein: CASSPQAGPYEQYF

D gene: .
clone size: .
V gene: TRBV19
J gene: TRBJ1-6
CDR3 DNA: TGTGCCAGTACTCCCTTTGGAGGGGATAATTCACCCCTCCACTTT
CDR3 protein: CASTPFGGDNSPLHF

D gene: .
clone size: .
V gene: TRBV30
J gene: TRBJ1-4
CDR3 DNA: TGTGCCTGGAGCGGGGGAAATGAAAAACTGTTTTTT
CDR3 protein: CAWSGGNEKLFF

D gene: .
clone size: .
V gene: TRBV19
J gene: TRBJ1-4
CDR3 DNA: TGTGCCAAGCTACCGACAGCCACTAATGAAAAACTGTTTTTT
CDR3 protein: CAKLPTATNEKLFF

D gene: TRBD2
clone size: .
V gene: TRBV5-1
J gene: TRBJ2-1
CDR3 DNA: TGCGCCAGCAGCTTTATAGCGGGGGGGAACAATGAGCAGTTCTTC
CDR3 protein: CASSFIAGGNNEQFF

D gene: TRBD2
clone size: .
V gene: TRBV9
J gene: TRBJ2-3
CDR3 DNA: TGTGCCAGCAGCGTTAGCGGGGCCCGCACAGATACGCAGTATTTT
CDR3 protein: CASSVSGARTDTQYF

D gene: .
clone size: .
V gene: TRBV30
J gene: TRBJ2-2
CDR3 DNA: TGTGCCTGGAGTGTAGAACGGGAACTCACCGGGGAGCTGTTTTTT
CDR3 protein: CAWSVERELTGELFF

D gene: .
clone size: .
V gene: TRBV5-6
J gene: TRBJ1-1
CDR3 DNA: TGTGCCAGCAGTGGCGGAACGCTTGAAGCTTTCTTT
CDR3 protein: CASSGGTLEAFF

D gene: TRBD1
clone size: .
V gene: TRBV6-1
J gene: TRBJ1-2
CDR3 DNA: TGTGCCAGCAGTAAAGGGGGCGCGGACTATGGCTACACCTTC
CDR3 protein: CASSKGGADYGYTF

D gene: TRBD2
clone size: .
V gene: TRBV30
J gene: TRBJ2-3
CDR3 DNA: TGTGCATGGGTTCTAGCGGGGTACACAGATACGCAGTATTTT
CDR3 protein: CAWVLAGYTDTQYF

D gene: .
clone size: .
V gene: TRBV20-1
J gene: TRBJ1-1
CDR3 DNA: TGCAGTGCTTCGGACACGGAAGCTTTCTTT
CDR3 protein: CSASDTEAFF

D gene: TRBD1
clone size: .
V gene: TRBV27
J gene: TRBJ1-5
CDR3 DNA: TGTGCCAGCAGCAGCGAGACAGGGGGGAGCAATCAGCCCCAGCATTTT
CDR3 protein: CASSSETGGSNQPQHF

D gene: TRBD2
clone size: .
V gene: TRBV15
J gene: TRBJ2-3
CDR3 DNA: TGTGCCACCAGCAGCGGGGGGGCCGTGGATACGCAGTATTTT
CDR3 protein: CATSSGGAVDTQYF

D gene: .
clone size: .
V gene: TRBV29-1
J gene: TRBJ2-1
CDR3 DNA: TGCAGCGTTGATAGCGCCGTTACCAATGAGCAGTTCTTC
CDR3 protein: CSVDSAVTNEQFF

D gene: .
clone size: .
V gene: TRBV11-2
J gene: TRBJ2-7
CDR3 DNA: TGTGCCAGCAGCTTAACTGAGGGGGGGGCCTCCTACGAGCAGTACTTC
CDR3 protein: CASSLTEGGASYEQYF

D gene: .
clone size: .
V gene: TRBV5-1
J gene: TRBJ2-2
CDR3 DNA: TGCGCCAGCAGCTTGGACAGCCCTCGATGGGAGCTGTTTTTT
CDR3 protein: CASSLDSPRWELFF

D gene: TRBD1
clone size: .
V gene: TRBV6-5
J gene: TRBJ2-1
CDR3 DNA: TGTGCCAGCAAGCCGGGACAGGCCTACAATGAGCAGTTCTTC
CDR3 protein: CASKPGQAYNEQFF

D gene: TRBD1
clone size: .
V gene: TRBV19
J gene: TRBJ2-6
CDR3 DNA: TGTGCCAGTAGTATCCAGGGGGCTGGGGCCAACGTCCTGACTTTC
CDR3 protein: CASSIQGAGANVLTF

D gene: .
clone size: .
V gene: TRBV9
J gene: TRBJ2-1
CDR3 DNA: TGTGCCAGCAGCGTCCTGGGCCAGGGCCCCTGGAATGAGCAGTTCTTC
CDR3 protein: CASSVLGQGPWNEQFF

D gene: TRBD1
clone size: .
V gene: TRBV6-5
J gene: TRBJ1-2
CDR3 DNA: TGTGCCAGCAGTACAGGGGGCACCATACAAGGCTACACCTTC
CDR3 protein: CASSTGGTIQGYTF

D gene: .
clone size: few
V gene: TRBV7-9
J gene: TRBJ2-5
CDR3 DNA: TGTGCCAGCAGCTTAGGAGTTGTGGAGACCCAGTACTTC
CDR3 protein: CASSLGVVETQYF

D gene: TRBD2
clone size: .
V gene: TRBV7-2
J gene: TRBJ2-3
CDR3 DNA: TGTGCCAGCAGCAACGGACTAGCGGTCGGTACAGATACGCAGTATTTT
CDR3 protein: CASSNGLAVGTDTQYF

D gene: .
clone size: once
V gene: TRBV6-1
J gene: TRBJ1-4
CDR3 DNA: TGTGCCAGCAGTGATGCAGGCTCAACTAATGAAAAACTGTTTTTT
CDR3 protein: CASSDAGSTNEKLFF

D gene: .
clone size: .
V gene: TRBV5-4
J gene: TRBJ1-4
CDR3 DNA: TGTGCCAGCAGCTTGCAGGGGAAGCAAGAAAAACTGTTTTTT
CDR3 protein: CASSLQGKQEKLFF

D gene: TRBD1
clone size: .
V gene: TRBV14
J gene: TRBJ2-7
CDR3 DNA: TGTGCCAGCAGCCAAGGGTTGGGACAGGGGTCATACGAGCAGTACTTC
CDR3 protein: CASSQGLGQGSYEQYF

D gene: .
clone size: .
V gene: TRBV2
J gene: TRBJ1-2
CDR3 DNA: TGTGCCAGCAGTGAAGATCGTGGGGAGGTTCGTGGCTACACCTTC
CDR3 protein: CASSEDRGEVRGYTF

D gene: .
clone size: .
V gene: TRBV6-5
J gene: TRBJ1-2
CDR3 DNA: TGTGCCGGTCATAATGACATAAATTATGGCTACACCTTC
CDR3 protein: CAGHNDINYGYTF

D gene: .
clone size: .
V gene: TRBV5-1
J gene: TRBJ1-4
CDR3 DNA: TGCGCCAGCGGAGACGGGACTAATGAAAAACTGTTTTTT
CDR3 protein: CASGDGTNEKLFF

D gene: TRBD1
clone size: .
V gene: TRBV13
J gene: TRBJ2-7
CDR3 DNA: TGTGCCAGCAGCTTAGGCTCAGGGGGCGATTGGTACGAGCAGTACTTC
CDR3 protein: CASSLGSGGDWYEQYF

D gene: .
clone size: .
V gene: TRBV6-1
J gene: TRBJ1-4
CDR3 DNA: TGTGCCAGCAGGGGTGGGGGCGGCACTAATGAAAAACTGTTTTTT
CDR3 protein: CASRGGGGTNEKLFF

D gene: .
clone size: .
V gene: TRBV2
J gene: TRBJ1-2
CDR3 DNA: TGTGCCAGCAGTGGCAGGAACTATGGCTACACCTTC
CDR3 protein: CASSGRNYGYTF

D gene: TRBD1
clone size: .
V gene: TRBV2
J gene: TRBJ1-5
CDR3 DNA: TGTGCCAGCAGTGTAACCAGACAGGGGGGTTATAGCAATCAGCCCCAGCATTTT
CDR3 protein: CASSVTRQGGYSNQPQHF

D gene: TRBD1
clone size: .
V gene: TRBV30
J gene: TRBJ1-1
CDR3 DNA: TGTGCCTGGTTTAGGGGGCACACTGAAGCTTTCTTT
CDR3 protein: CAWFRGHTEAFF

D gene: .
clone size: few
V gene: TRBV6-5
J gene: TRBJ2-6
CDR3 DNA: TGTGCCAGCACCAAAGACAGCTCTGGGGCCAACGTCCTGACTTTC
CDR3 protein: CASTKDSSGANVLTF

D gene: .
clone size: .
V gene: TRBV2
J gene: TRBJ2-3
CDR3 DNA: TGTGCCAGCCAGGGGGGCCAAGATACGCAGTATTTT
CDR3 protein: CASQGGQDTQYF

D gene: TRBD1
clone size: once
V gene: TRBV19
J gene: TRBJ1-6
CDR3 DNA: TGTGCCAGTAGTACACAGGGGGTGGGTTCACCCCTCCACTTT
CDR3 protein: CASSTQGVGSPLHF

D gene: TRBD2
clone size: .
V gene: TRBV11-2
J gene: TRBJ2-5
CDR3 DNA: TGTGCCAGCAGCCCGACGGGGGGAGAGACCCAGTACTTC
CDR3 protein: CASSPTGGETQYF

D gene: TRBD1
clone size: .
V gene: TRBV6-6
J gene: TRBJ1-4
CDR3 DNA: TGTGCCAGCAGTTACTTTGACAGGGGTAGAGGAAAACTGTTTTTT
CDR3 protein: CASSYFDRGRGKLFF

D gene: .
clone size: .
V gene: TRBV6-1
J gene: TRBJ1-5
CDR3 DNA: TGTGCCAGCAGGCAGGGGATGTTTGGCAATCAGCCCCAGCATTTT
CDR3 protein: CASRQGMFGNQPQHF

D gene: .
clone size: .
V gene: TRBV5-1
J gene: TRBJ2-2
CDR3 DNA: TGCGCCAGCAGGTTACAGGGAAACACCGGGGAGCTGTTTTTT
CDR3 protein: CASRLQGNTGELFF

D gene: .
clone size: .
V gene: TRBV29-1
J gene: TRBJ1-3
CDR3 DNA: TGCAGCGTTCGCAGCTCTGGAAACACCATATATTTT
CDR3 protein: CSVRSSGNTIYF